This paragraph reports one T cell receptor beta chain. Its cognate antigen has yet to be identified. No much larger clone is present one base from it, and per-base qualities are unavailable. The sample belongs to a study of immune evolution from preneoplasia to lung adenocarcinoma (dated by TCRdb to the early 2020s). As for the study more broadly: HLA loss of heterozygosity was found in 6.5% to 8% of AIS, around 15% of MIA and more than 25% of ADC lesions, and in no AAH lesions. Resected precursor lesions (AAH, AIS, MIA) and invasive adenocarcinomas were each compared against paired morphologically normal lung tissue. According to the study, some 110 samples went through TCR sequencing. Sample size was based on specimen availability rather than a prior power calculation. The immune data were integrated with whole exome sequencing and methylation data obtained from the same cohort of nodules. POLYSOLVER was used to infer class I HLA alleles from exome data, and LOHHLA was used to detect allele-specific HLA loss. The overall cohort was made up of a few dozen patients with pulmonary nodules who had surgical resection. TCR sequencing data were obtained from 51 patients. The study combined immune gene expression, TCR sequencing and multiplex immunofluorescence to profile immune contexture across lung adenocarcinoma precursors and invasive adenocarcinoma.

TCR beta CDR3 regions were sequenced from DNA using the immunoSEQ hsTCRbeta Kit. On the authors' methods: The ImmunoSEQ Analyzer was used to analyse the TCR sequencing data. T cell clonality was calculated on productive rearrangements as 1 minus Pielou's evenness. The inverse Simpson index, applied to productive templates, was used to measure T cell diversity. T cell density was defined as TCR beta template counts normalized to usable DNA, with usable DNA estimated by amplifying and sequencing housekeeping genes. TCR metrics were compared across histologic stages using two-sided Kruskal-Wallis tests. Held by TCRdb, this immuneACCESS table contains in-frame sequences only and omits some clones. Under half of the omission traces to an unresolved V gene where checked; the cause of the rest is unknown. V and J calls and clone size are those listed in that table; D and trimming were worked out from the DNA. A total of 6,000 to 10,000 clones appear in this sample, around 83% of them only once. The ten largest account for 2.5% to 3.5% of the sample.

Trimming takes 0 bases from V and 6 bases from J, and the germline ends sit 14 bases apart. From cysteine to phenylalanine, the CDR3 is 16 amino acids long. CDR3 DNA only is kept here, 48 bases in frame from base 1. CDR1 and CDR2, per the germline V gene, are MNHNS and SASEGT. Study-wide conclusions, independent of this receptor: Clonality was highest in normal lung, while later-stage lesions appeared to have lower clonality but higher T cell density and diversity. Because all patients were from Japan and China, applicability to Western populations was uncertain. The highest top T cell clone frequencies were observed in normal lung, and a progressive decrease in top T cell clone frequencies appeared to occur from AAH through AIS, MIA and invasive adenocarcinoma. The findings were based on association rather than direct causation, and larger cohorts with long-term follow-up and longitudinal biopsies were deemed needed. The highest T cell clonality was observed in KRAS-mutant nodules compared with EGFR-mutant or double wild-type lesions.

The patients had resection in Japan or China between 2014 and 2017. The histologic diagnosis of each case was independently confirmed on H&E slides by two lung cancer pathologists. To enrich premalignant or tumor cells for nucleic acid extraction, macro-dissection was performed after pathologic assessment. The AllPrep DNA/RNA FFPE Kit was used to isolate DNA from FFPE tissue. The receptor was derived from a person aged 70 to 85 with lung adenocarcinoma. The chain was built from TRBV6-1 and TRBJ2-2, with TRBD1 tentatively as D gene (6 bases match). The sample taken for sequencing was FFPE minimally invasive lung adenocarcinoma tissue. The cell subset or site label corresponds to: micro-invasive lung adenocarcinoma (MIA). The CDR3 in this case is CASSEAPGDYAGELFF. The nucleotide sequence reads TGTGCCAGCAGTGAAGCCCCAGGGGATTACGCCGGGGAGCTGTTTTTT.